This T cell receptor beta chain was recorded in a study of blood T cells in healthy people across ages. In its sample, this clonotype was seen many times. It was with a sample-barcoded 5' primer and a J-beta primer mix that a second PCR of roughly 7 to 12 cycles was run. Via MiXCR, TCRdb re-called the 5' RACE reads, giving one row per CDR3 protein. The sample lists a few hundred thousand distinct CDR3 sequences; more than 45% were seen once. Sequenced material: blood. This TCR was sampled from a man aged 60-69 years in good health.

The CDR3 DNA reads TGCAGCGTTGATGAGGGGGCCGCAGATACGCAGTATTTT. It yields the protein CSVDEGAADTQYF. The rearrangement links TRBV29-1 to TRBJ2-3, with TRBD1 matching over 7 bases. The CDR3 is 13 amino acids. J was trimmed by 4 bases and V by 3 bases; bases with no gene match: 4. The germline gives CDR1 SQVTM, CDR2 ANQGSEA.